This TCR beta chain was found in a study of identical twins. This clonotype was observed a few times. Template switching supplied a universal primer site; unique molecular identifiers were carried on the cDNA. Using its own MiXCR run on the 5' RACE reads, TCRdb lists one record per CDR3 protein. The sample lists 1.5 million to 2 million distinct CDR3 sequences, about 30% occurring once. The CDR3 has 14 amino acids. Germline V gene lookup returns CDR1 LGHDT and CDR2 YNNKEL (reference sequence). The clonotype comes from a newborn girl in good health. Sequenced sample: cord blood. V and J are TRBV3-1 and TRBJ2-4; TRBD1 might be the D (6 bases). The J call may be mistaken, given a closer DNA end match to TRBJ2-7. The CDR3, as DNA: TGTGCCAGCAGCCAAGATGTGGACAGCTACGAGCAGTACTTC. It encodes CASSQDVDSYEQYF.